The next 22 T cell receptor beta chains were all read from a single sample in a study of blood T cell repertoires in COVID-19. Libraries were prepared by immunoSEQ multiplex PCR; TCRdb keeps only in-frame clonotypes and omits some of them. The sample records approximately 110,000 clones, less than 75% being singletons. Sequenced input: peripheral blood. These receptors came from a human donor with acute or convalescent COVID-19. The donor label of this sample is uncertain.

The rearrangement joins TRBV24-1 to TRBJ2-3; TRBD2 is a possible D gene (5 bases). Germline V CDR1 and CDR2: KGHDR, SFDVKD. This CDR3 is 15 amino acids long. V was clipped by 9 bases and J by 2 bases, with 17 bases between them. This chain's CDR3 is CATSLAGIYTDTQYF. The CDR3 DNA reads as TGTGCCACCTCCCTTGCCGGGATATACACAGATACGCAGTATTTT.

This clone was counted many times. The rearrangement links TRBV7-2 to TRBJ1-5; D uncertain. The V end lost 1 base, the J end lost 2 bases, and 18 bases lay between the germline ends. This CDR3 region has 18 residues. Germline V gene sequence: CDR1 SGHTA, CDR2 FQGNSA. Written as DNA, the CDR3 is TGTGCCAGCAGCTTAGGTGTGTACAGTAACCTGGGCAATCAGCCCCAGCATTTT. This sequence encodes CASSLGVYSNLGNQPQHF.

The rearrangement joins TRBV6-5 to TRBJ1-1; 8 nucleotides agree with TRBD1. The germline gives CDR1 MNHEY, CDR2 SVGAGI. The length of the CDR3 is 13 residues. The J segment lost 3 bases and the V segment lost 10 bases, leaving 7 bases of the junction unmatched. CDR3 in amino acids: CATYRGRDTEAFF. The CDR3 coding sequence is TGTGCCACCTACAGGGGGAGGGACACTGAAGCTTTCTTT.

The chain combines TRBV7-2 with TRBJ2-3, with 15 bases identical to TRBD2. The V segment lost 1 base and the J segment 7 bases; nucleotides outside the gene matches: 6. Germline loops: CDR1 SGHTA, CDR2 FQGNSA. This CDR3 is built from 17 residues. The CDR3 sequence is CASSLGGLAGGINTQYF. CDR3 sequence (DNA): TGTGCCAGCAGCTTAGGTGGACTAGCGGGGGGGATAAATACGCAGTATTTT.

This CDR3 is CASSPEGFRYEQYF. The DNA for the CDR3 is TGTGCCAGCTCACCAGAGGGATTCCGCTACGAGCAGTACTTC. The V and J genes are TRBV18 and TRBJ2-7; tentatively, D is TRBD2 (5 bases). The CDR3 has 14 amino acids. Trimming stripped 2 bases from V and 3 bases from J, with 11 bases between. Germline V lookup: CDR1 KGHSH, CDR2 LQKENI.

The V gene is TRBV27, the J gene TRBJ2-7; 7 nucleotides line up with TRBD1. Trimming cost V 3 bases and J 4 bases; bases outside gene matches: 3. Germline V gene data show CDR1 as MNHEY and CDR2 as SMNVEV (reference sequence). This CDR3 spans 13 amino acids. The CDR3 protein is CASSLTGSYEQYF. The CDR3 coding sequence is TGTGCCAGCAGTTTGACAGGGTCGTACGAGCAGTACTTC.

The genes are TRBV6-6 and TRBJ1-4, with 12 bases identical to TRBD1. Trimming cost V 6 bases and J 7 bases; bases outside gene matches: 9. The CDR3 runs to 16 residues. CDR1 is MNHNY, CDR2 SVGAGI, per germline (reference sequence). The CDR3 loop reads CASSPTGTGGLEKLFF. DNA for the CDR3: TGTGCCAGCAGCCCCACCGGGACAGGGGGCCTTGAAAAACTGTTTTTT.

The J gene is TRBJ2-7, the V gene TRBV28, with TRBD2 matching over 9 bases. The V segment lost 5 bases and the J segment 1 base; nucleotides outside the gene matches: 6. The CDR3 is made up of 15 amino acids. CDR1 is MDHEN and CDR2 is SYDVKM in the germline V gene. The CDR3 nucleotides read TGTGCCAGCAGTGAGACTAGCGGAAGGTCCTACGAGCAGTACGTC. Translated, it gives CASSETSGRSYEQYV.

V is TRBV5-1 and J is TRBJ1-3; D may be TRBD1 (5 bases). V gave up 3 bases and J gave up 0 bases, with 13 bases separating them. The CDR3 spans 16 residues. Germline V gene lookup returns CDR1 SGHRS and CDR2 YFSETQ. CDR3 in DNA: TGCGCCAGCAGCTCCTCAGGGTCTGCCTCTGGAAACACCATATATTTT. Translating gives CASSSSGSASGNTIYF.

This chain connects TRBV18 to TRBJ2-7, with 8 positions matching TRBD1. The germline gives CDR1 KGHSH, CDR2 LQKENI. V trimming: 6 bases; J trimming: 0 bases; junction bases outside the gene matches: 10. The CDR3 covers 16 residues. The CDR3 DNA follows: TGTGCCAGCTCCCCAAGCCGGGACAGGAGCTCCTACGAGCAGTACTTC. It translates to CASSPSRDRSSYEQYF.

This clone was counted a few times. The chain has TRBV2 and TRBJ1-2; D is possibly TRBD1 (6 bases). Trimming took 5 bases from V and 4 from J, leaving 14 bases between them. The CDR3 runs to 14 residues. The germline CDR1 and CDR2 sequences are SNHLY and FYNNEI. This CDR3 reads CASSQRTAIYGYTF. In DNA form, the CDR3 reads TGTGCCAGCAGTCAAAGGACAGCCATCTATGGCTACACCTTC.

The genes are TRBV5-1 and TRBJ1-6; a weak D match, TRBD1 (5 bases). The CDR3 runs to 13 residues. CDR1 and CDR2 from the germline V gene are SGHRS and YFSETQ. Trimming took 4 bases from V and 10 from J, leaving 12 bases between them. The DNA of the CDR3 is TGCGCCAGCAGCGGAACCAGGGAATCACCCCTCCACTTT. It translates to CASSGTRESPLHF.

V usage is TRBV6-5 and J usage is TRBJ2-3; D remains ambiguous. CDR1 is MNHEY, CDR2 SVGAGI, per germline. The ends were cut back, 6 bases at V and 0 bases at J, with 10 bases in the middle. CDR3 length: 14 residues. The CDR3 DNA reads as TGTGCCAGCAGCAGGATACCTAGCACAGATACGCAGTATTTT. Amino acids: CASSRIPSTDTQYF.

The V call is TRBV19, the J call TRBJ2-2; 7 bases map to TRBD2. V trimming: 4 bases; J trimming: 1 base; junction bases outside the gene matches: 3. CDR1 is LNHDA and CDR2 is SQIVND in the germline V gene (reference sequence). The CDR3 totals 15 residues. The DNA for the CDR3 is TGTGCCAGTAGTAGGGGGGAGGGGAACACCGGGGAGCTGTTTTTT. Translation: CASSRGEGNTGELFF.

V usage is TRBV6-5 and J usage is TRBJ2-1, with a tentative D call TRBD2 (6 bases). Germline CDR1 is MNHEY and CDR2 is SVGAGI. Between the trimmed V and J ends, which lost 6 bases and 0 bases, there was a span of 12 bases. The CDR3 length is 15 residues. CDR3 region: CASSRRGSSYNEQFF. Here the CDR3 DNA reads TGTGCCAGCAGCCGTCGGGGGAGCTCCTACAATGAGCAGTTCTTC.

The chain joins TRBV6-5 to TRBJ2-1; 9 bases line up with TRBD1. The CDR3 extends over 14 amino acids. V trimming: 6 bases; J trimming: 4 bases; junction bases outside the gene matches: 4. The germline V gene has CDR1 MNHEY and CDR2 SVGAGI. CDR3 sequence (DNA): TGTGCCAGCAGAGGGGACAGGGCTTACAATGAGCAGTTCTTC. Its translation: CASRGDRAYNEQFF.

The chain carries TRBV18 and TRBJ2-2; 8 bases are a match to TRBD2. J lost 4 bases, V lost 0 bases, and 4 bases had no gene match. The CDR3 runs to 16 residues. Germline V gene data show CDR1 as KGHSH and CDR2 as LQKENI. CDR3 sequence (DNA): TGTGCCAGCTCACCACCGAACGGGGGGGCCACCGGGGAGCTGTTTTTT. Amino acid sequence: CASSPPNGGATGELFF.

The DNA for the CDR3 is TGTGCCTGGAGCGCAGCAACGACAGGCTGGAATCAGCCCCAGCATTTT. This encodes CAWSAATTGWNQPQHF. V and J are TRBV30 and TRBJ1-5; D may be TRBD1 (6 bases). Trimming stripped 3 bases from V and 4 bases from J, with 19 bases between. This CDR3 is built from 16 residues. Germline CDR1 and CDR2: GTSNPN and SVGIG (reference sequence).

Only a few counts were recorded for this clone. This chain links TRBV2 with TRBJ1-1; possibly TRBD1 for D (6 bases). CDR3 length: 15 residues. The V gene's germline CDR1 is SNHLY and CDR2 FYNNEI. V was pared by 6 bases and J by 0 bases, with 14 bases between. In DNA form, the CDR3 reads TGTGCCAGCAGAGCCACGGGACATTTGAACACTGAAGCTTTCTTT. Encoded protein: CASRATGHLNTEAFF.

The V and J genes are TRBV6-1 and TRBJ1-2; D remains unclear. V shed 7 bases and J shed 4 bases, with 16 bases lying between them. This CDR3 has 14 amino acids. Germline loops: CDR1 MNHNS, CDR2 SASEGT. CDR3 residues: CASTASSAGYGYTF. In nucleotides, the CDR3 is TGTGCCAGCACTGCATCCTCCGCCGGCTATGGCTACACCTTC.

This chain links TRBV19 with TRBJ1-1; a possible D gene is TRBD1 (6 bases). This CDR3 region has 14 residues. CDR1 and CDR2 from the germline V gene are LNHDA and SQIVND (reference sequence). V lost 2 bases and J 2 bases, leaving 9 bases between the germline ends. CDR3 amino acids: CASSIRQANTEAFF. The CDR3 DNA reads TGTGCCAGTAGTATACGACAGGCTAACACTGAAGCTTTCTTT.

This chain uses TRBV5-8 with TRBJ1-2, with D possibly TRBD1 on 5 matching bases. Germline CDR1 and CDR2: SGHTS and YDEGEE. This CDR3 has 15 residues. V was trimmed by 5 bases and J by 7 bases, leaving 21 bases between them. This CDR3 is CASRRTGEGLSGYTF. CDR3 nucleotides: TGTGCCAGCAGACGAACGGGGGAAGGCTTAAGTGGCTACACCTTC.